The rows below give T cell receptor beta chains drawn from one sample of a study of cytotoxic CD8 clonotypes in ibrutinib-treated CLL. Libraries were prepared by immunoSEQ multiplex PCR; TCRdb keeps only in-frame clonotypes and omits some of them. The table lists approximately 190,000 clones, about four fifths of them singletons. The sample consisted of PBMCs, taken after 12 months of ibrutinib treatment. The receptors stem from a human donor with chronic lymphocytic leukemia. CDR3s include the opening cysteine and the closing phenylalanine or tryptophan. Each record gives: clone size, V gene, D gene, J gene, CDR3 DNA, CDR3 protein. The D gene is left open where the match is weak. Expanded clones are given a class, and other clones once, few, many or no size at all.

clone_size: NA; v_call: TRBV9; d_call: NA; j_call: TRBJ1-2; cdr3_nt: TGTGCCAGCAGCGCCCAAACAGGAAACTATGGCTACACCTTC; cdr3_aa: CASSAQTGNYGYTF
clone_size: NA; v_call: TRBV7-8; d_call: TRBD1; j_call: TRBJ1-2; cdr3_nt: TGTGCCAGCAGCTTAGCCGCACAGGGGGATGGTGGCTACACCTTC; cdr3_aa: CASSLAAQGDGGYTF
clone_size: NA; v_call: TRBV27; d_call: NA; j_call: TRBJ1-1; cdr3_nt: TGTGCCAGCAGTGAAGTCTTCGCGGGACACATTAACACTGAAGCTTTCTTT; cdr3_aa: CASSEVFAGHINTEAFF
clone_size: NA; v_call: TRBV5-1; d_call: TRBD1; j_call: TRBJ2-3; cdr3_nt: TGCGCCAGCGCGTCGAGGGGGCCAGATACGCAGTATTTT; cdr3_aa: CASASRGPDTQYF
clone_size: NA; v_call: TRBV11-3; d_call: NA; j_call: TRBJ2-1; cdr3_nt: TGTGCCAGCAGCCCAGGCCCTTGGGATGAGCAGTTCTTC; cdr3_aa: CASSPGPWDEQFF
clone_size: NA; v_call: TRBV4-1; d_call: NA; j_call: TRBJ2-5; cdr3_nt: TGCGCCAGCAGCCAAGGACAGTCCCAAGAGACCCAGTACTTC; cdr3_aa: CASSQGQSQETQYF
clone_size: NA; v_call: TRBV5-1; d_call: NA; j_call: TRBJ2-1; cdr3_nt: TGCGCCAGCAGCCCCGGACAAGCCTCCAATGAGCAGTTCTTC; cdr3_aa: CASSPGQASNEQFF
clone_size: NA; v_call: TRBV6-5; d_call: TRBD1; j_call: TRBJ1-1; cdr3_nt: TGTGCCAGCAGTAACAGGGGGCTCACTGAAGCTTTCTTT; cdr3_aa: CASSNRGLTEAFF
clone_size: few; v_call: TRBV18; d_call: NA; j_call: TRBJ1-2; cdr3_nt: TGTGCCAGCTCACCACTGGCAGACCCTTATGGCTACACCTTC; cdr3_aa: CASSPLADPYGYTF
clone_size: NA; v_call: TRBV25-1; d_call: NA; j_call: TRBJ2-1; cdr3_nt: TGTGCCAGCAGTGTCCCAGGGACCGAGTACAATGAGCAGTTCTTC; cdr3_aa: CASSVPGTEYNEQFF
clone_size: NA; v_call: TRBV15; d_call: NA; j_call: TRBJ2-3; cdr3_nt: TGTGCCACCAGCAGAGATACGGGAGTGAGTAGTGGGGCAGATACGCAGTATTTT; cdr3_aa: CATSRDTGVSSGADTQYF
clone_size: NA; v_call: TRBV11-3; d_call: NA; j_call: TRBJ2-1; cdr3_nt: TGTGCCAGCAGTAAGAGGGGGTCGGACAATGAGCAGTTCTTC; cdr3_aa: CASSKRGSDNEQFF
clone_size: NA; v_call: TRBV19; d_call: NA; j_call: TRBJ2-7; cdr3_nt: TGTGCCAGTAGCTGGGGGGCGGATCTAACCTACGAGCAGTACTTC; cdr3_aa: CASSWGADLTYEQYF
clone_size: once; v_call: TRBV10-3; d_call: TRBD1; j_call: TRBJ2-5; cdr3_nt: TGTGCCATCACCCCGGGACAGGGAGAGACCCAGTACTTC; cdr3_aa: CAITPGQGETQYF
clone_size: NA; v_call: TRBV7-6; d_call: NA; j_call: TRBJ2-7; cdr3_nt: TGTGCCAGCAGCTTAGCGGGGGACGGCTCCTACGAGCAGTACTTC; cdr3_aa: CASSLAGDGSYEQYF
clone_size: NA; v_call: TRBV7-9; d_call: TRBD2; j_call: TRBJ2-1; cdr3_nt: TGTGCCAGCAGCCCCTCGGTCAGGGCCGCGGGAGCCGCCTACAATGAGCAGTTCTTC; cdr3_aa: CASSPSVRAAGAAYNEQFF
clone_size: once; v_call: TRBV6-5; d_call: NA; j_call: TRBJ2-3; cdr3_nt: TGTGCCAGCAGTTATCTTGGACCCGACACAGATACGCAGTATTTT; cdr3_aa: CASSYLGPDTDTQYF
clone_size: once; v_call: TRBV27; d_call: NA; j_call: TRBJ2-3; cdr3_nt: TGTGCCAGCAGTTTCGGGTTATACGGCACAGATACGCAGTATTTT; cdr3_aa: CASSFGLYGTDTQYF
clone_size: NA; v_call: TRBV28; d_call: NA; j_call: TRBJ2-3; cdr3_nt: TGTGCCAGCAGTTTCAGGCGCGGCCACACAGATACGCAGTATTTT; cdr3_aa: CASSFRRGHTDTQYF
clone_size: NA; v_call: TRBV5-1; d_call: NA; j_call: TRBJ2-7; cdr3_nt: TGCGCCAGCAGCTTAGGGGTCAGCTATGCCTACGAGCAGTACTTC; cdr3_aa: CASSLGVSYAYEQYF
clone_size: NA; v_call: TRBV27; d_call: NA; j_call: TRBJ2-7; cdr3_nt: TGTGCCAGCAGTTTACAGGGGGGTAGCGGAGGGATGTACTTC; cdr3_aa: CASSLQGGSGGMYF
clone_size: NA; v_call: TRBV23-1; d_call: TRBD1; j_call: TRBJ2-1; cdr3_nt: TGCGCCAGCAGTCAATCGTTAATGGACAGGGGAGAGAATGAGCAGTTCTTC; cdr3_aa: CASSQSLMDRGENEQFF